This TCR beta chain was found in a study of blood T cell repertoires in COVID-19. Study-level information: The origin of the acute and convalescent COVID-19 samples was the United States, Italy and Spain.

This CDR3 spans 14 amino acids. Authors' analysis steps: Researchers report that nucleated cell counts were estimated from reference gene primer amplification. The data were produced by immunoSEQ multiplex PCR, yet TCRdb's version contains in-frame clones alone and is incomplete. The V and J calls and clone size are taken from that table; D and trimming were inferred from the DNA. The sample has about 39,000 clones, 75% to 90% seen once; the top ten hold about 4%. The sequenced material came from peripheral blood. V gene TRBV1 combines with J gene TRBJ1-2. TRBV1 is described as a pseudogene. This TCR came from a man in his sixties with acute or convalescent COVID-19. CDR3 DNA sequence: TGCACCAACCTGGACGGGGATGCTAACTATGGCTACACCTTC. Its protein is CTNLDGDANYGYTF.